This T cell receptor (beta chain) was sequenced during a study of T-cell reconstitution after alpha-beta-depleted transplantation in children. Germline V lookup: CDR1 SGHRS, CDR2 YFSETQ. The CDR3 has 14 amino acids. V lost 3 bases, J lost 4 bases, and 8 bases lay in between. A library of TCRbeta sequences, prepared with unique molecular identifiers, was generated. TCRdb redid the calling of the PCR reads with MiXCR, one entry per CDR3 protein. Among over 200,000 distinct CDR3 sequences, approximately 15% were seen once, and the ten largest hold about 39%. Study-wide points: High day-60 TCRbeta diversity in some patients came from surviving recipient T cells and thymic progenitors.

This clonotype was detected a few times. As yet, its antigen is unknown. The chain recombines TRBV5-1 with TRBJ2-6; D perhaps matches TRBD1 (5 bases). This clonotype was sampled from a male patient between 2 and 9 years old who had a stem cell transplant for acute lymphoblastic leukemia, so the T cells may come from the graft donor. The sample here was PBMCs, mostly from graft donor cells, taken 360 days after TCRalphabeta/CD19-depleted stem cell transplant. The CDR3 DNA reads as TGCGCCAGCAGCTGGGGCAGAGGGGCCAACGTCCTGACTTTC. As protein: CASSWGRGANVLTF.